This TCR beta chain was profiled in a study of T cell responses to AZD1222 COVID-19 vaccine. The CDR3 is 15 residues long. Germline V lookup: CDR1 SQVTM, CDR2 ANQGSEA. Trimming cost V 4 bases and J 5 bases, with 21 bases left between them. Profiled with immunoSEQ multiplex PCR; TCRdb holds only in-frame clones, not every one. The sample contains some 180,000 clones, approximately 86% of which appear only once. Sequencing used peripheral blood, obtained on day 0 of AZD1222 vaccination. V and J are TRBV29-1 and TRBJ2-7, with TRBD2 as a possible D gene (6 bases). The clonotype was recovered from an adult in good health. The CDR3 here is CSVVGGIIPGNEQYF. The DNA of the CDR3 is TGCAGCGTTGTTGGCGGGATCATACCCGGAAACGAGCAGTACTTC.